This T cell receptor beta chain appears in the sequencing data of a study of long-term antiretroviral therapy in people with HIV. Study context: In the earliest collections, sampling predates the 2015 immediate-ART recommendation by about a decade. General study findings and limits: ART was followed by higher diversity that remained below transplant donor controls.

V lost 7 bases to trimming and J lost 6 bases; unmatched junction nucleotides: 7. Germline V gene sequence: CDR1 LGHNT, CDR2 FRNRAP. This CDR3 is built from 14 residues. They ran version v3.0 of the immunoSEQ assay at survey level. Libraries were prepared by immunoSEQ multiplex PCR; TCRdb keeps only in-frame clonotypes and omits some of them. This table holds approximately 15,000 clones, about 79% found once. Every participant with HIV received treatment in the United States. This clone was seen a single time. Its specificity is not known. This chain connects TRBV12-5 to TRBJ2-1; TRBD2 matches 9 bases. The sample was unsorted PBMCs, taken 1.5 years before starting antiretroviral therapy. This TCR was sampled from a woman between 50 and 59 years old with HIV. The CDR3 loop reads CASAPSGGPNEQFF. The DNA of the CDR3 is TGTGCTAGTGCCCCGAGCGGGGGGCCCAATGAGCAGTTCTTC. The variable domain in full, with the rest retrieved from reference TRBV12-5 and TRBJ2-1, is DARVTQTPRHKVTEMGQEVTMRCQPILGHNTVFWYRQTMMQGLELLAYFRNRAPLDDSGMPKDRFSAEMPDATLATLKIQPSEPRDSAVYFCASAPSGGPNEQFFGPGTRLTVL.